The 32 T cell receptor beta chains below come from one sample, sequenced in a study of cytomegalovirus exposure and HLA in healthy donors. PCR amplification relied on 60 Vbeta primers (plus 13 Jbeta primers). Sequencing used immunoSEQ multiplex PCR; TCRdb keeps in-frame clones, though not all of them. This sample lists over 45,000 clones; its ten largest clones have approximately 2.1%. Sequencing was carried out using PBMCs. The receptors were gathered from a woman aged 18-29 years in good health and CMV-seronegative.

V and J are TRBV6-4 and TRBJ2-6; D ambiguous. Trimming left V 4 bases short and J 0 bases short, with 10 bases between. The CDR3 is 16 amino acids. In germline, CDR1 is MRHNA, CDR2 SNTAGT. The CDR3 coding sequence is TGTGCCAGCAGTGGAGATAGTAGCTCTGGGGCCAACGTCCTGACTTTC. This translates into CASSGDSSSGANVLTF.

The chain is built from TRBV28 and TRBJ2-1, with D possibly TRBD1 on 6 matching bases. Germline assignment: CDR1 MDHEN and CDR2 SYDVKM. The V end lost 3 bases, the J end lost 4 bases, and 13 bases lay between the germline ends. This CDR3 contains 15 residues. This CDR3 reads CASSLDSEGYNEQFF. The CDR3 bases are TGTGCCAGCAGTTTGGACAGCGAAGGGTACAATGAGCAGTTCTTC.

This rearrangement joins TRBV5-1 to TRBJ2-2, with a tentative D call TRBD2 (6 bases). Trimming cost V 1 base and J 1 base, with 11 bases left between them. CDR3 length: 16 residues. The V gene's germline CDR1 is SGHRS and CDR2 YFSETQ. This CDR3 is CASSLIAAGNTGELFF. The DNA for the CDR3 is TGCGCCAGCAGCTTGATAGCGGCAGGGAACACCGGGGAGCTGTTTTTT. The full variable domain, its missing parts supplied by reference TRBV5-1 and TRBJ2-2, is KAGVTQTPRYLIKTRGQQVTLSCSPISGHRSVSWYQQTPGQGLQFLFEYFSETQRNKGNFPGRFSGRQFSNSRSEMNVSTLELGDSALYLCASSLIAAGNTGELFFGEGSRLTVL.

This rearrangement joins TRBV6-6 to TRBJ2-3, with 8 bases that match TRBD1. This CDR3 is 11 amino acids long. V was clipped by 7 bases and J by 11 bases; unmatched bases: 5. Germline values: CDR1 MNHNY, CDR2 SVGAGI (reference sequence). The CDR3 DNA is TGTGCCAGCACCGGGGACAGGATGCAGTATTTT. Its translation is CASTGDRMQYF.

By frequency, this clone is medium-sized. This chain connects TRBV6-4 to TRBJ2-6; D perhaps matches TRBD2 (6 bases). The CDR3 extends over 16 amino acids. The V and J ends lost 3 bases and 1 base respectively, with 10 bases between them. CDR1 and CDR2 (germline): MRHNA, SNTAGT. DNA of the CDR3: TGTGCCAGCAGTGAAGGCGGGGCATCTGGGGCCAACGTCCTGACTTTC. Translation gives CASSEGGASGANVLTF.

The chain employs TRBV7-3 and TRBJ1-1, with D possibly matching TRBD1 (5 bases). The CDR3 runs 13 residues. Trimming removed 3 bases at V and 1 base at J, with 6 bases between. Germline CDR1 and CDR2: SGHTA and FQGTGA. The DNA for the CDR3 is TGTGCCAGCAGCTTGACAGCGAACACTGAAGCTTTCTTT. This sequence encodes CASSLTANTEAFF.

The CDR3 is CASSTGGGTETQYF. The CDR3 DNA reads TGTGCCAGCAGCACAGGCGGGGGGACAGAGACCCAGTACTTC. V gene TRBV5-4 combines with J gene TRBJ2-5, with 8 bases that match TRBD2. The CDR3 spans 14 residues. Per the germline V gene, CDR1 is SGHNT and CDR2 is YYREEE (reference sequence). The V gene end was trimmed by 4 bases and the J gene end by 4 bases; junction bases not matched to a gene: 6.

V is TRBV5-1 and J is TRBJ1-1, with D unclear. CDR3 length: 14 amino acids. V gave up 0 bases and J gave up 6 bases, with 12 bases separating them. Germline values: CDR1 SGHRS, CDR2 YFSETQ. DNA of the CDR3: TGCGCCAGCAGCTTGGTAGGGAGGGTCGCTGAAGCTTTCTTT. Encoded protein: CASSLVGRVAEAFF.

The chain joins TRBV2 to TRBJ2-7; TRBD1 agrees at 10 bases. Looked up from germline, CDR1 is SNHLY and CDR2 is FYNNEI. The V segment lost 2 bases and the J segment 1 base; nucleotides outside the gene matches: 2. This CDR3 has 15 residues. The CDR3 here is CASSERDRGSYEQYF. The CDR3 DNA is TGTGCCAGCAGTGAACGGGACAGGGGTTCCTACGAGCAGTACTTC. Full variable domain (outside the CDR3, taken from reference TRBV2 and TRBJ2-7): EPEVTQTPSHQVTQMGQEVILRCVPISNHLYFYWYRQILGQKVEFLVSFYNNEISEKSEIFDDQFSVERPDGSNFTLKIRSTKLEDSAMYFCASSERDRGSYEQYFGPGTRLTVT.

The V gene is TRBV5-5, the J gene TRBJ1-4; D unclear. The ends were cut back, 0 bases at V and 0 bases at J, with 12 bases in the middle. This CDR3 has 17 amino acids. The V gene's germline CDR1 is SGHKS and CDR2 YYEKEE (reference sequence). CDR3: CASSLDAGSATNEKLFF. CDR3 sequence (DNA): TGTGCCAGCAGCTTGGATGCGGGATCGGCAACTAATGAAAAACTGTTTTTT.

This chain links TRBV4-1 with TRBJ1-4; D gene ambiguous. The CDR3 runs to 22 residues. The V end was cut by 1 base, the J end by 0 bases, with 27 bases between. The germline V gene has CDR1 MGHRA and CDR2 YSYEKL. The CDR3 DNA reads TGCGCCAGCAGCCAAGTGTTAGTGTTTACTTATTCCACTCTAGCAACTAATGAAAAACTGTTTTTT. This translates into CASSQVLVFTYSTLATNEKLFF.

The J gene is TRBJ2-1, the V gene TRBV7-2; 14 bases agree with TRBD2. Trimming took 3 bases from V and 6 from J; bases not matched to a gene: 10. CDR1 SGHTA and CDR2 FQGNSA come from the germline V gene. The CDR3 extends over 18 amino acids. CDR3 DNA: TGTGCCAGCAGCTTTAATCCGGGACTAGCGGGAGAGTCCAATGAGCAGTTCTTC. Its translation is CASSFNPGLAGESNEQFF.

The V call is TRBV15, the J call TRBJ2-3; the match to TRBD2 covers 7 bases. Germline V lookup: CDR1 LNHNV, CDR2 YYDKDF (reference sequence). The CDR3 is 14 amino acids. The junction had 4 bases not matched to a gene; V was cut back by 5 bases and J by 2 bases. The CDR3 DNA is TGTGCCACCAGCGAACGGGGGGACACAGATACGCAGTATTTT. Residues: CATSERGDTDTQYF. The entire variable domain, with the rest obtained from reference TRBV15 and TRBJ2-3, is as follows: DAMVIQNPRYQVTQFGKPVTLSCSQTLNHNVMYWYQQKSSQAPKLLFHYYDKDFNNEADTPDNFQSRRPNTSFCFLDIRSPGLGDTAMYLCATSERGDTDTQYFGPGTRLTVL.

The chain is built from TRBV4-2 and TRBJ1-5; D possibly corresponds to TRBD1 (5 bases). Trimming pared 0 bases from V and 4 bases from J, leaving 16 bases between. CDR3 size: 17 residues. Germline V gene data show CDR1 as LGHNA and CDR2 as YNFKEQ. Written as DNA, the CDR3 is TGTGCCAGCAGCCAAGATGTCGGCAGGGAAGGTAATCAGCCCCAGCATTTT. It codes for CASSQDVGREGNQPQHF.

The chain combines TRBV6-6 with TRBJ1-1; 8 nucleotides align to TRBD1. Trimming removed 0 bases from V and 6 bases from J; junction bases left unmatched: 6. CDR3 size: 15 residues. CDR1 is MNHNY, CDR2 SVGAGI, per germline (reference sequence). The CDR3 spells CASSYSQGARAEAFF. DNA for the CDR3: TGTGCCAGCAGTTACTCGCAGGGGGCGAGGGCTGAAGCTTTCTTT.

This chain links TRBV28 with TRBJ1-1; maybe TRBD1 (6 bases). Germline-derived CDR1 and CDR2 are MDHEN and SYDVKM. CDR3 size: 16 residues. The V gene lost 3 bases and the J gene lost 0 bases, with 14 bases spanning the gap. The CDR3 reads CASSLPGQTMNTEAFF. As DNA, the CDR3 is TGTGCCAGCAGTTTGCCGGGACAAACCATGAACACTGAAGCTTTCTTT.

The chain is built from TRBV27 and TRBJ2-2, with TRBD1 matching over 9 bases. Germline CDR1 reads MNHEY; CDR2 reads SMNVEV (reference sequence). This CDR3 contains 16 residues. V trimming: 2 bases; J trimming: 8 bases; junction bases outside the gene matches: 9. CDR3 sequence (DNA): TGTGCCAGCAGTTTAACCGGGACAGGGTTATCAGGGGAGCTGTTTTTT. Its protein product is CASSLTGTGLSGELFF.

V usage is TRBV5-1 and J usage is TRBJ2-7, with D possibly being TRBD1 (5 bases). The V gene lost 5 bases and the J gene lost 5 bases, with 14 bases spanning the gap. CDR3 length: 13 amino acids. Germline V lookup: CDR1 SGHRS, CDR2 YFSETQ. CDR3 region: CASREQVLNEQYF. CDR3 nucleotides: TGCGCCAGCAGAGAACAGGTGCTAAACGAGCAGTACTTC. Filled out from reference TRBV5-1 and TRBJ2-7, the complete variable domain reads KAGVTQTPRYLIKTRGQQVTLSCSPISGHRSVSWYQQTPGQGLQFLFEYFSETQRNKGNFPGRFSGRQFSNSRSEMNVSTLELGDSALYLCASREQVLNEQYFGPGTRLTVT.

The rearrangement uses TRBV4-1 and TRBJ2-6; TRBD1 matches 7 bases. V lost 3 bases, J lost 0 bases, and 5 bases stayed unmatched. The CDR3 consists of 17 residues. Germline V gene data show CDR1 as MGHRA and CDR2 as YSYEKL. CDR3 sequence (DNA): TGCGCCAGCAGCCAGTCGGGACAGAGCTCTGGGGCCAACGTCCTGACTTTC. This gives the protein CASSQSGQSSGANVLTF.

The chain carries TRBV5-1 and TRBJ2-3; 15 bases match TRBD2. Germline lookup yields CDR1 SGHRS and CDR2 YFSETQ. The trim removed 1 base at V and 6 bases at J, leaving 6 bases unmatched. The CDR3 has 17 residues. Written as DNA, the CDR3 is TGCGCCAGCAGCTTGAGGACTAGCGGGAGGGCCAGCGATACGCAGTATTTT. Protein product: CASSLRTSGRASDTQYF.

The chain couples TRBV9 to TRBJ2-3; D gene uncertain. V was cut by 2 bases and J by 0 bases, with 7 bases left in between. The CDR3 covers 14 residues. The germline CDR1 and CDR2 sequences are SGDLS and YYNGEE. The DNA for the CDR3 is TGTGCCAGCAGCGTCGGTTTTAGCACAGATACGCAGTATTTT. It specifies CASSVGFSTDTQYF.

The chain carries TRBV30 and TRBJ2-7; 13 bases agree with TRBD2. Germline CDR1 reads GTSNPN; CDR2 reads SVGIG (reference sequence). Losses at the gene ends were 0 bases for V and 6 bases for J; bases not matched to a gene: 2. The CDR3 has 14 amino acids. The DNA for the CDR3 is TGTGCCTGGAGTGTAACTAGCGGGAGGGCCGAGCAGTACTTC. Amino acids: CAWSVTSGRAEQYF.

This rearrangement joins TRBV6-1 to TRBJ2-3, with 8 positions matching TRBD2. The CDR3 totals 15 residues. J was trimmed by 4 bases and V by 2 bases; bases with no gene match: 5. Germline V gene sequence: CDR1 MNHNS, CDR2 SASEGT. CDR3 residues: CASSETAGGADTQYF. CDR3 DNA: TGTGCCAGCAGTGAAACGGCGGGGGGAGCAGATACGCAGTATTTT.

CDR3 loop: CASSEDSSYNEQFF. The CDR3 region has the DNA TGTGCCAGCAGTGAGGACAGCTCCTACAATGAGCAGTTCTTC. The rearrangement links TRBV6-4 to TRBJ2-1; the D gene is possibly TRBD1 (6 bases). V lost 3 bases, J lost 0 bases, and 6 bases lay in between. Germline V CDR1 and CDR2: MRHNA, SNTAGT. This CDR3 is 14 amino acids long.

The V and J genes are TRBV28 and TRBJ2-3; 8 positions agree with TRBD1. The CDR3 has 13 amino acids. V lost 6 bases to trimming and J lost 4 bases; unmatched junction nucleotides: 3. Per the germline V gene, CDR1 is MDHEN and CDR2 is SYDVKM. CDR3 protein: CASSKQGADTQYF. CDR3 sequence (DNA): TGTGCCAGCAGCAAACAGGGGGCAGATACGCAGTATTTT.

The CDR3 sequence: CASSFPTGGTEAFF. For the CDR3, the DNA is TGTGCCAGCAGTTTTCCGACAGGGGGTACTGAAGCTTTCTTT. This sequence joins TRBV28 and TRBJ1-1, with TRBD1 identical over 9 bases. Germline assignment: CDR1 MDHEN and CDR2 SYDVKM. J lost 5 bases, V lost 3 bases, and 4 bases had no gene match. CDR3 length equals 14 residues.

The V call is TRBV27, the J call TRBJ1-6; D call uncertain. CDR3 length equals 11 residues. CDR1 and CDR2 from the germline V gene are MNHEY and SMNVEV (reference sequence). Trimming pared 8 bases from V and 8 bases from J, leaving 7 bases between. The CDR3 DNA follows: TGTGCCAGCTCACTATATTCACCCCTCCACTTT. Its translation is CASSLYSPLHF.

The chain recombines TRBV5-1 with TRBJ1-4; no reliable D call. This CDR3 comprises 14 residues. Germline V gives CDR1 SGHRS, CDR2 YFSETQ. V was pared by 4 bases and J by 3 bases, with 10 bases between. The CDR3 loop is CASSPATANEKLFF. The CDR3 DNA follows: TGCGCCAGCAGCCCCGCAACGGCTAATGAAAAACTGTTTTTT.

The rearrangement joins TRBV5-1 to TRBJ1-2; unclear D gene. This CDR3 is 14 amino acids long. Germline V gene data show CDR1 as SGHRS and CDR2 as YFSETQ. V lost 0 bases to trimming and J lost 0 bases, with 6 bases between them. The CDR3 DNA reads as TGCGCCAGCAGCTTGGACACAGCTAACTATGGCTACACCTTC. It yields the protein CASSLDTANYGYTF.

This chain links TRBV5-1 with TRBJ2-7; TRBD1 is a possible D gene (6 bases). V was trimmed by 4 bases and J by 0 bases, leaving 23 bases between them. CDR1 is SGHRS, CDR2 YFSETQ, per germline. The CDR3 runs to 18 residues. The CDR3 loop is CASSPIRGRGFSSYEQYF. CDR3 coding DNA: TGCGCCAGCAGCCCAATCAGGGGTAGGGGCTTTAGCTCCTACGAGCAGTACTTC.

The chain employs TRBV10-3 and TRBJ2-7; the D gene is possibly TRBD2 (6 bases). Between the trimmed V and J ends, which lost 4 bases and 5 bases, there was a span of 15 bases. The germline CDR1 and CDR2 sequences are ENHRY and SYGVKD. The CDR3 is 14 residues long. CDR3 bases: TGTGCCATCAGTGCAGCGGGCCGGCCGGACGAGCAGTACTTC. Amino acid sequence: CAISAAGRPDEQYF.

The V gene is TRBV10-3, the J gene TRBJ1-2, with a weak D call TRBD1 (6 bases). The CDR3 extends over 13 amino acids. V was shortened by 6 bases and J by 4 bases, with 12 bases between the two germline ends. Germline V gene lookup returns CDR1 ENHRY and CDR2 SYGVKD. DNA for the CDR3: TGTGCCATCAGGGACAGCCCAATCTATGGCTACACCTTC. Encoded protein: CAIRDSPIYGYTF.